Included here is one TCR beta chain sequence, with context. This sample is part of a study of blood T cell repertoires in COVID-19. In the study overall: From T cells, B-cell-depleted T cells, or PBMCs came the material, which was cDNA or gDNA.

In the authors' methods: Estimated nucleated cell counts came from reference gene primer amplification. Some clones are missing from TCRdb's copy, which holds only in-frame ones; the method was immunoSEQ multiplex PCR. That table furnishes V, J and clone size, whereas the DNA furnished D and trimming. The sample has 150,000 or so clones, roughly 88% seen once. This TCR was recovered from a woman aged 55-69 years who had recovered from COVID-19. The sequenced sample was PBMCs or T cells enriched from blood (not recorded which).

This chain's CDR3 is CASSGGQGFQPQHF. As DNA, the CDR3 is TGCGCCAGCAGCGGGGGACAGGGCTTTCAGCCCCAGCATTTT. V gene TRBV5-1 combines with J gene TRBJ1-5, with 9 nucleotides matching TRBD1. The V gene end was trimmed by 4 bases and the J gene end by 6 bases; junction bases not matched to a gene: 5. CDR3 length: 14 amino acids. CDR1 SGHRS and CDR2 YFSETQ come from the germline V gene.